These T cell receptor beta chains were read from a single sample in a study of identical twins. Via MiXCR, TCRdb re-called the 5' RACE reads, giving one row per CDR3 protein. The data contain around 470,000 distinct CDR3 sequences, 12% to 15% of them singletons. These data are also associated with another study on yellow fever vaccine responses in identical twins.

The sample comprised CD4+ T cells sorted from blood. The receptors originated from a woman aged 18 to 35 in good health. CDR3s include the opening cysteine and the closing phenylalanine or tryptophan.

v_gene: TRBV7-3
j_gene: TRBJ2-1
len: 16
CDR3aa: CASSLVGTSRGGEQFF

v_gene: TRBV15
j_gene: TRBJ2-3
len: 18
CDR3aa: CATSRDRSSGGPYDTQYF

v_gene: TRBV3-1
j_gene: TRBJ2-3
len: 17
CDR3aa: CASSHPRAGGLTDTQYF

v_gene: TRBV7-9
j_gene: TRBJ2-2
len: 17
CDR3aa: CASRTLAGATNTGELFF

v_gene: TRBV6-2/TRBV6-3
j_gene: TRBJ2-1
len: 13
CDR3aa: CASAQTQGTGGFF

v_gene: TRBV7-2
j_gene: TRBJ2-5
len: 13
CDR3aa: CASSYLGSETQYF

v_gene: TRBV5-1
j_gene: TRBJ2-7
len: 15
CDR3aa: CASSPGGGVIYEQYF

v_gene: TRBV20-1
j_gene: TRBJ2-7
len: 12
CDR3aa: CSPESPAYEQYF

v_gene: TRBV18
j_gene: TRBJ2-7
len: 14
CDR3aa: CASSPPGQTYEQYF

v_gene: TRBV3-1
j_gene: TRBJ1-6
len: 13
CDR3aa: CASSPLGRSPLHF

v_gene: TRBV29-1
j_gene: TRBJ2-5
len: 16
CDR3aa: CSVDGTSPPYQETQYF

v_gene: TRBV6-2/TRBV6-3
j_gene: TRBJ2-7
len: 14
CDR3aa: CASIDPGQGNEQYF

v_gene: TRBV29-1
j_gene: TRBJ1-4
len: 14
CDR3aa: CSVVSSRGGEKLFF

v_gene: TRBV5-1
j_gene: TRBJ1-1
len: 12
CDR3aa: CASSPNRERAFF

v_gene: TRBV7-2
j_gene: TRBJ2-7
len: 14
CDR3aa: CASSRVGEIYEQYF

v_gene: TRBV20-1
j_gene: TRBJ2-2
len: 16
CDR3aa: CSAQDRAKVGTGELFF